Shown below are 2 T cell receptor beta chains from a single sample sequenced in a study of identical twins. Using its own MiXCR run on the 5' RACE reads, TCRdb lists one record per CDR3 protein. This sample carries about 240,000 distinct CDR3 sequences, more than 9.5% of them seen once, and the ten largest clones take approximately 4%. The data were also submitted as part of a second study, on yellow fever vaccine responses in identical twins.

The sample taken for sequencing was memory (CD45RO+) T cells sorted from blood. The receptors were sampled from a woman in her late teens or twenties in good health.

This clonotype came up many times. The chain has TRBV9 and TRBJ2-5, with TRBD1 as a possible D gene (6 bases). The V gene's germline CDR1 is SGDLS and CDR2 YYNGEE. Trimming pared 2 bases from V and 2 bases from J, leaving 13 bases between. The CDR3 has 15 amino acids. The DNA of the CDR3 is TGTGCCAGCAGCGTCGGGACAAGGGTTCAAGAGACCCAGTACTTC. Translation: CASSVGTRVQETQYF.

The sample holds many counts of this clonotype. The chain couples TRBV12-3 or TRBV12-4 to TRBJ2-7; D gene uncertain. V was pared by 3 bases and J by 3 bases, with 3 bases between. The CDR3 covers 11 residues. CDR3 nucleotide sequence: TGTGCCAGCAGTTTCCTCTACGAGCAGTACTTC. Translated: CASSFLYEQYF.